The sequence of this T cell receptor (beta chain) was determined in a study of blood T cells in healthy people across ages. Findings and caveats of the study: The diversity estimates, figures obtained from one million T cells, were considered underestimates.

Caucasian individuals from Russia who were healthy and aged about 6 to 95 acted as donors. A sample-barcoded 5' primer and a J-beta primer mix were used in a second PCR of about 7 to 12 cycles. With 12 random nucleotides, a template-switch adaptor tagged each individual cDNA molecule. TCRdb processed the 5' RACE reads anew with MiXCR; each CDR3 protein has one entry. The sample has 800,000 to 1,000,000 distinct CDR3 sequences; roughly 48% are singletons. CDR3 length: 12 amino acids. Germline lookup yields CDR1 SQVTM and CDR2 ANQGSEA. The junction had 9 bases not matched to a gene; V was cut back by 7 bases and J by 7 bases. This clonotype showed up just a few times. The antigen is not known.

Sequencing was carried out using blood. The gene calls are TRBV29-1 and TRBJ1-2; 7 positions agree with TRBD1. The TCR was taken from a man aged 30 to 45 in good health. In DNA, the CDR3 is TGCAGCGCTCAGCAGGGGGAGGGTGGCTACACCTTC. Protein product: CSAQQGEGGYTF.